The T cell receptor beta chain under discussion was sequenced for a study of blood T cell repertoires in COVID-19 (dated by TCRdb to the early 2020s). For the study in its entirety: The collaborator samples originated in the United States, Italy and Spain and spanned the acute and convalescent phases of COVID-19. The prospective study material was composed of cDNA or gDNA derived from T cells, B-cell-depleted T cells, or PBMCs. Deeply sampled blood TCRbeta repertoires from subjects exposed to, actively infected with, or recovered from COVID-19 were included in the dataset. The repertoires were made available in a free public database intended to serve as a resource for research on the immune response to SARS-CoV-2. Samples came from the ongoing ImmuneRACE study (first 160 participants) plus 1,254 subjects from 6 global collaborators. Nearly every sample came with metadata listing a de-identified subject ID, COVID-19 status, age in years and sex. HLA class I and class II types, where available, came from metadata supplied by the sample provider rather than from assay-based typing.

Measured from the cysteine to the phenylalanine, the CDR3 is 15 residues long. This entry keeps only the CDR3 DNA: 45 bases, framed from base 1. From the germline V gene (reference sequence), CDR1 is LNHDA and CDR2 is SQIVND. Relative to germline, V is 5 bases shorter and J is 7 bases shorter, with 17 bases between their ends. One collaborating source in Seattle enrolled patients during active infection and followed them longitudinally through the course of disease. Collaborating institutions collected whole blood in K2EDTA tubes following their own protocols. For TCRbeta analysis, collaborators shipped samples as frozen whole blood, isolated PBMCs, or DNA extracted from either of those sample types. Overall study outcomes, separate from this receptor: How much clinical and demographic metadata was included differed by source and by participant, and the metadata was provided uncurated.

Worth noting for this clone: What antigen it recognizes has not been identified. Nothing much larger sits one base from this clone, and base qualities are not available. Other DNA sequences in this specimen translate into the identical CDR3.

TCRbeta CDR3 regions were amplified from genomic DNA using the immunoSEQ Assay, a bias-controlled multiplex PCR. Per the source publication's procedure: The number of nucleated cells in each sample was estimated from the amplification of reference gene primers within the assay. To quantify the absolute abundance of each unique TCRbeta CDR3 rearrangement, sequence reads were collapsed and filtered. For each sample, productive Simpson clonality was calculated as the square root of Simpson's diversity index over productive rearrangements. Imported from immuneACCESS, the table was reduced by TCRdb to in-frame sequences with V and J called. These copies leave out some clones; in studies compared against another copy, an unresolved V gene accounts for under half, and the cause of the remainder is not known. The DNA was the basis for D and trimming; V, J and clone size are from that table. A total of about 210,000 clones appear in this sample, 85% of them only once. Of the sample, more than 2% falls within the top ten clones.

This chain is built from TRBV19 and TRBJ1-4, with the D gene call left open. The sequencing sample was made of peripheral blood. The receptor was derived from a woman aged 70-85 years with COVID-19, enrolled during active disease. The CDR3 protein sequence reads: CASSSSGVGGEKLFF. The sequenced DNA: TGTGCCAGTAGTTCCTCAGGTGTTGGAGGTGAAAAACTGTTTTTT.